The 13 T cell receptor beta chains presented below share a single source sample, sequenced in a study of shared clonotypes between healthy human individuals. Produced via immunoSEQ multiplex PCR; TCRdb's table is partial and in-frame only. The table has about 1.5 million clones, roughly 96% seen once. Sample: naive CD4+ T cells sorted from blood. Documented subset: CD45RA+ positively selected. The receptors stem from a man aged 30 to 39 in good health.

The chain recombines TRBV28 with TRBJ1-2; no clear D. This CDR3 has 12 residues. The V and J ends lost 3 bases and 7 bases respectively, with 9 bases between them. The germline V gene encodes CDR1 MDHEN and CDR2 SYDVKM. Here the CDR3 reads CASSLLGPGYTF. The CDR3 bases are TGTGCCAGCAGTTTGCTGGGCCCTGGCTACACCTTC.

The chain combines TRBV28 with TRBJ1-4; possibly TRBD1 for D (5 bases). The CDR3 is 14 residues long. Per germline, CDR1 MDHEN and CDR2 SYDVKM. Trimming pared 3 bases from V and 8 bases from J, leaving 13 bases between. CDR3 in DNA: TGTGCCAGCAGTTTCCCGAAGACAGTAGAAAAACTGTTTTTT. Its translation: CASSFPKTVEKLFF.

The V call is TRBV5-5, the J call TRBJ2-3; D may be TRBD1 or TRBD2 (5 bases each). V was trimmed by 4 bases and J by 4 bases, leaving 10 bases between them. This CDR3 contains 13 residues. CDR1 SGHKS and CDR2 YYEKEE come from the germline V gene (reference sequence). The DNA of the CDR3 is TGTGCCAGCAGCCGCCTGGGGGCAGATACGCAGTATTTT. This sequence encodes CASSRLGADTQYF. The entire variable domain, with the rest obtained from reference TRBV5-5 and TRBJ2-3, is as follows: DAGVTQSPTHLIKTRGQQVTLRCSPISGHKSVSWYQQVLGQGPQFIFQYYEKEERGRGNFPDRFSARQFPNYSSELNVNALLLGDSALYLCASSRLGADTQYFGPGTRLTVL.

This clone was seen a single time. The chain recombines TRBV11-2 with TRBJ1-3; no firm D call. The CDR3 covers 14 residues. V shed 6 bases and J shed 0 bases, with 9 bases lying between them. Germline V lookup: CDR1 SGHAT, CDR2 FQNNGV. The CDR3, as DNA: TGTGCCAGCAGTTCCGGGTCCTCTGGAAACACCATATATTTT. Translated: CASSSGSSGNTIYF.

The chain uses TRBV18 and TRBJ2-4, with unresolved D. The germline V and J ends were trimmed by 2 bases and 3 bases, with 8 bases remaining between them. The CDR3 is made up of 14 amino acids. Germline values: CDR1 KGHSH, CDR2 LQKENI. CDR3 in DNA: TGTGCCAGCTCACCATTGGGATTCAAAAACATTCAGTACTTC. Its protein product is CASSPLGFKNIQYF.

The CDR3 protein is CASSLAPTNEQFF. The CDR3 DNA sequence: TGTGCCAGCAGCTTAGCTCCGACTAACGAGCAGTTCTTC. J is TRBJ2-1 and V is TRBV7-2; maybe TRBD2 (5 bases). The V and J ends lost 0 bases and 10 bases respectively, with 10 bases between them. This CDR3 comprises 13 residues. Per germline, CDR1 SGHTA and CDR2 FQGNSA. The full variable domain, in which reference TRBV7-2 and TRBJ2-1 provide the parts outside the CDR3, is GAGVSQSPSNKVTEKGKDVELRCDPISGHTALYWYRQSLGQGLEFLIYFQGNSAPDKSGLPSDRFSAERTGGSVSTLTIQRTQQEDSAVYLCASSLAPTNEQFFGPGTRLTVL.

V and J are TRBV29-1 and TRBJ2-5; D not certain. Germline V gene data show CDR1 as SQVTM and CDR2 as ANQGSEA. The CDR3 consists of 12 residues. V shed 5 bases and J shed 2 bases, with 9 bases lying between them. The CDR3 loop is CSVLLGQETQYF. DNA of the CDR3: TGCAGCGTTTTACTGGGTCAAGAGACCCAGTACTTC.

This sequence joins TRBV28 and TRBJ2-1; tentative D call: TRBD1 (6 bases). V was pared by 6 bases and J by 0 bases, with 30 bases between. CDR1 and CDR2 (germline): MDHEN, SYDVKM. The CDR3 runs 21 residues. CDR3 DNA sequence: TGTGCCAGCAGAGAGTTCGAGGGGGTCCCGCTGTGGACAAGCTCCTACAATGAGCAGTTCTTC. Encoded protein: CASREFEGVPLWTSSYNEQFF.

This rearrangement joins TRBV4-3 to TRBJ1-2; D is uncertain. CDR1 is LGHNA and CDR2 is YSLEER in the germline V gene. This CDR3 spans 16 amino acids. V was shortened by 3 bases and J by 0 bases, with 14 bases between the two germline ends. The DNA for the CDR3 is TGCGCCAGCAGCCATGCCCTCGGGTTGACTAACTATGGCTACACCTTC. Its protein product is CASSHALGLTNYGYTF.

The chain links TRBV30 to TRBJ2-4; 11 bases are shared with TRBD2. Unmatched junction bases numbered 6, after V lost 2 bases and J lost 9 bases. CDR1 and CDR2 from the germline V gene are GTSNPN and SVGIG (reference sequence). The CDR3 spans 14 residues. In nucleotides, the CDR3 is TGTGCCTGGAGTCCGTTAGCGGGAGGGCGCATTCAGTACTTC. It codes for CAWSPLAGGRIQYF.

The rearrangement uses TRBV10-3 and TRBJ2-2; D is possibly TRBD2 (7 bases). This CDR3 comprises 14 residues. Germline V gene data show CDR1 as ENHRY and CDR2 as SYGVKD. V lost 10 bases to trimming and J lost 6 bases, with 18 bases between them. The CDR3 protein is CATRGEGIAGELFF. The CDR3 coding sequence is TGTGCCACGAGGGGGGAGGGCATCGCCGGGGAGCTGTTTTTT.

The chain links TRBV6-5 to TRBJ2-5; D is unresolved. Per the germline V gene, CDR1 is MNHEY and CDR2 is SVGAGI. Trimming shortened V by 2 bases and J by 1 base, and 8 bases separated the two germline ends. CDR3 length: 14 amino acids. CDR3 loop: CASSYTRTQETQYF. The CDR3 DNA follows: TGTGCCAGCAGTTACACCAGGACCCAAGAGACCCAGTACTTC.

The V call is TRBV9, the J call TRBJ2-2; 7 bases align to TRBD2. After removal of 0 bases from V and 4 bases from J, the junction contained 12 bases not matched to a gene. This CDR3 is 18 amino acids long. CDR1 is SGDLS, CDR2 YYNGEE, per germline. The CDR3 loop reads CASSVGGRGRVGTGELFF. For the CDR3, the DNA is TGTGCCAGCAGCGTAGGGGGACGAGGGAGGGTCGGCACCGGGGAGCTGTTTTTT.